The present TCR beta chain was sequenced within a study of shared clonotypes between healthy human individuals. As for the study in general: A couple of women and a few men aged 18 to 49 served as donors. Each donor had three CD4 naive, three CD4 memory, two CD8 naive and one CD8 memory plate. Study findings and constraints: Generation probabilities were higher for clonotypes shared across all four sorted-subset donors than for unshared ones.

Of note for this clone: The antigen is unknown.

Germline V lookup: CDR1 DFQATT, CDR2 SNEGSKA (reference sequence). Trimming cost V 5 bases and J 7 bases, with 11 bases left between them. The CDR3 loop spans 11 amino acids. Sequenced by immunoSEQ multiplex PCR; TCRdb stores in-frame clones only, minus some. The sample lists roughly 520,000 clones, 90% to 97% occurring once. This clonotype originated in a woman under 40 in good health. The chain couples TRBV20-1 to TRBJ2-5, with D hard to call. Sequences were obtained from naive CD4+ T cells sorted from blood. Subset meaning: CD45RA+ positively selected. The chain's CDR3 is CSAYWSGTQYF. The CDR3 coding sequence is TGCAGTGCTTATTGGTCCGGGACCCAGTACTTC.